This T cell receptor beta chain was found in a study of T-cell reconstitution after alpha-beta-depleted transplantation in children (TCRdb year 2016). Regarding the complete study: The study quantitatively tracked T-cell immune reconstitution after TCRalphabeta/CD19-depleted allogeneic hematopoietic cell transplantation in children using TCR repertoire profiling.

A few counts support this clonotype. Its antigen is currently not known. No base quality values were provided; no much bigger clone lies one nucleotide off. Library construction relied on PCR. Instrument used: Illumina HiSeq 2500. To normalize quantification of the TCRbeta repertoire, the TCR libraries were built with molecular barcoding that relied on unique molecular identifiers. Through fastp at Q25 and MiXCR, TCRdb rebuilt clones from the public reads, retaining in-frame beta chains. All rows with the same CDR3 protein become a single entry with the most common DNA and genes. The sample contains roughly 300,000 distinct CDR3 sequences, 10% of them found a single time. 2.4% of the sample belongs to the ten largest clones. This TCR was sampled from a human donor who donated a stem cell graft to a child with acute lymphoblastic leukemia. The sample was PBMCs from the stem cell graft donor, taken from the stem cell graft.

The nucleotides read TGTGCCACCAGGAGACGCTTGGGACTAGCAGAGACCCAGTACTTC. Its protein is CATRRRLGLAETQYF. The rearrangement joined TRBV15 to TRBJ2-5; 9 bases in the middle match TRBD2. Germline trimming: 6 bases from V, 4 bases from J; junction bases outside gene matches: 9. The germline V gene (reference sequence) gives CDR1 as LNHNV and CDR2 as YYDKDF. Reading from cysteine to phenylalanine, the CDR3 counts 15 amino acids. The only DNA kept is the CDR3, 45 bases in frame from the first base.